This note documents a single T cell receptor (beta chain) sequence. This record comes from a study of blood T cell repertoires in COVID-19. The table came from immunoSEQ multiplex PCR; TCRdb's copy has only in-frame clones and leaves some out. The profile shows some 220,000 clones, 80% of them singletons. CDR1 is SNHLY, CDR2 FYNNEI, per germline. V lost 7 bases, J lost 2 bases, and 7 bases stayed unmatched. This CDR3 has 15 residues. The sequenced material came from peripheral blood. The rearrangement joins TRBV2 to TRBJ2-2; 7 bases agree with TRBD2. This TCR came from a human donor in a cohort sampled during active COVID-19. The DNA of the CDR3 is TGTGCCAGCACCTTAGCGGGCGCAAACACCGGGGAGCTGTTTTTT. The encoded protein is CASTLAGANTGELFF.